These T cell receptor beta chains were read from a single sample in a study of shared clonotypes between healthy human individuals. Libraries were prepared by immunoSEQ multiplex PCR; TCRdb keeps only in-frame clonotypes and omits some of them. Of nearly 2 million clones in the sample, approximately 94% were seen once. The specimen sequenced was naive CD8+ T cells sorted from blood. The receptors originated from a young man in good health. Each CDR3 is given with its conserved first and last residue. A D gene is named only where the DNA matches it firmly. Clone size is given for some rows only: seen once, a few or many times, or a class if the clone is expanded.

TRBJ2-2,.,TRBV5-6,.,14,CASTARGNTGELFF,TGTGCCAGCACCGCGCGGGGGAACACCGGGGAGCTGTTTTTT
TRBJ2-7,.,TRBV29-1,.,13,CSVLTGGYYEQYF,TGCAGCGTCTTGACCGGGGGCTACTACGAGCAGTACTTC
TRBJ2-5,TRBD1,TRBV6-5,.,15,CASTYLTGDQETQYF,TGTGCCAGCACTTACTTAACAGGGGACCAAGAGACCCAGTACTTC
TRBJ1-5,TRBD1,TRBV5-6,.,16,CASSHYMDRFGQPQHF,TGTGCCAGCAGCCACTACATGGACAGGTTTGGTCAGCCCCAGCATTTT
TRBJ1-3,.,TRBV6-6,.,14,CASRHRDSGNTIYF,TGTGCCAGCCGACACAGAGACTCTGGAAACACCATATATTTT
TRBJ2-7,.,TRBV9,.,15,CASSVGGEASYEQYF,TGTGCCAGCAGCGTAGGCGGGGAGGCCTCCTACGAGCAGTACTTC
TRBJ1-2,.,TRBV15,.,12,CATSRGEGGYTF,TGTGCCACCAGCAGAGGGGAAGGCGGCTACACCTTC
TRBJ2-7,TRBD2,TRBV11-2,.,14,CASSLVGLVSEQYF,TGTGCCAGCAGCTTAGTTGGACTAGTGAGCGAGCAGTACTTC
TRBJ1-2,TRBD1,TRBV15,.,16,CATSQTGASTNYGYTF,TGTGCCACCAGTCAGACAGGGGCCTCGACTAACTATGGCTACACCTTC
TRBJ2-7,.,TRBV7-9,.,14,CASSLDNTGIEQYF,TGTGCCAGCAGCTTAGACAATACAGGGATTGAGCAGTACTTC
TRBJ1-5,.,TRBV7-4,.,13,CASSRRGPTAQHF,TGTGCCAGCAGCCGCCGGGGACCCACGGCCCAGCATTTT
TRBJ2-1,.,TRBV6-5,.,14,CASSPLEGKNEQFF,TGTGCCAGCAGTCCCCTGGAGGGTAAAAATGAGCAGTTCTTC
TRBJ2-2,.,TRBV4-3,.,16,CASSQDPASDTGELFF,TGCGCCAGCAGCCAAGATCCCGCGTCCGACACCGGGGAGCTGTTTTTT
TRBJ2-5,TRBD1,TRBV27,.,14,CASSGQGARETQYF,TGTGCCAGCAGTGGACAGGGGGCTCGGGAGACCCAGTACTTC
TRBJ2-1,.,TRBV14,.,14,CASGAGTGYNEQFF,TGTGCCAGCGGGGCGGGAACGGGCTACAATGAGCAGTTCTTC
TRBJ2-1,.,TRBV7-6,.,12,CASSLAAGEQFF,TGTGCCAGCAGCTTAGCGGCAGGAGAGCAGTTCTTC
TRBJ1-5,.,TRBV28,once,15,CASRETGGSNQPQHF,TGTGCCAGCCGAGAGACCGGGGGTAGCAATCAGCCCCAGCATTTT
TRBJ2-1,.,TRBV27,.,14,CASSSGHVYNEQFF,TGTGCCAGCAGTTCCGGACATGTCTACAATGAGCAGTTCTTC
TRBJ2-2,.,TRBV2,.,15,CASSGRARWAGELFF,TGTGCCAGCAGTGGAAGGGCCAGGTGGGCCGGGGAGCTGTTTTTT
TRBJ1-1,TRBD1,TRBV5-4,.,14,CASSLRQGDTEAFF,TGTGCCAGCAGCTTGCGACAGGGGGACACTGAAGCTTTCTTT
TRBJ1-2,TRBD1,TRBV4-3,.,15,CASSHLTGADYGYTF,TGCGCCAGCAGCCATTTGACAGGGGCTGACTATGGCTACACCTTC
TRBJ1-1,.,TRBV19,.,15,CASSISPGSNTEAFF,TGTGCCAGTAGTATTTCACCAGGATCTAACACTGAAGCTTTCTTT
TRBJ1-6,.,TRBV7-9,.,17,CASSSPQRGGNNSPLHF,TGTGCCAGCAGCTCCCCCCAGAGGGGAGGCAATAATTCACCCCTCCACTTT
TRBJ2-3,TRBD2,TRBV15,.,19,CATSRSWVQGGWATDTQYF,TGTGCCACCAGCAGAAGCTGGGTTCAGGGAGGGTGGGCTACAGATACGCAGTATTTT
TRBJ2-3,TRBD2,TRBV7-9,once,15,CASSLGGSGTDTQYF,TGTGCCAGCAGCTTGGGCGGGAGCGGCACAGATACGCAGTATTTT
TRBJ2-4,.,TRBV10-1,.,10,CASSEKLLGF,TGCGCCAGCAGTGAGAAGTTACTTGGCTTC
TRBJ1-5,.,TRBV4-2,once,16,CASSQDLTDSNQPQHF,TGTGCCAGCAGCCAAGATCTCACCGATAGCAATCAGCCCCAGCATTTT
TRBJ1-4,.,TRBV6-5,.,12,CASSPGTEKLFF,TGTGCCAGCAGTCCCGGCACTGAAAAACTGTTTTTT
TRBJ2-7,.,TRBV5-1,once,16,CASSPDQTLLYYEQYF,TGCGCCAGCAGCCCCGACCAGACTCTTCTCTACTACGAGCAGTACTTC
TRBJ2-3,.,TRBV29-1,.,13,CSVVLGITDTQYF,TGCAGCGTTGTTCTGGGGATAACAGATACGCAGTATTTT
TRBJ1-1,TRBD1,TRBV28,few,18,CASSSPPLSDRADTEAFF,TGTGCCAGCAGTTCCCCACCCCTTTCCGACAGGGCAGACACTGAAGCTTTCTTT